The rows below give T cell receptor beta chains drawn from one sample of a study of graft-versus-host responses after intestinal transplantation. Clones were sequenced by immunoSEQ multiplex PCR, and TCRdb holds only the in-frame ones, with some missing. The sample carries tens of thousands of clones, 75% to 90% recorded once. This material consisted of PBMCs, taken roughly 29 days after intestinal transplant. The receptors originated from a human patient who received an intestinal transplant, so some T cells may come from the graft donor. CDR3s include the opening cysteine and the closing phenylalanine or tryptophan. A D gene is named only where the DNA matches it firmly. The size entry is marked missing in some rows and otherwise reads once, few, many or a size class.

V gene	CDR3 length	J gene	clone size	D gene	CDR3 protein	CDR3 DNA
TRBV5-1	16	TRBJ2-5	.	TRBD2	CASSLRVAGVQETQYF	TGCGCCAGCAGCTTGAGGGTAGCGGGAGTACAAGAGACCCAGTACTTC
TRBV7-6	14	TRBJ2-1	.	.	CASSSPGQNNEQFF	TGTGCCAGCAGCTCACCGGGACAAAACAATGAGCAGTTCTTC
TRBV9	13	TRBJ1-2	.	.	CASSSTGPGGYTF	TGTGCCAGCAGCAGCACCGGACCGGGCGGCTACACCTTC
TRBV5-1	16	TRBJ2-7	.	TRBD1	CASSLSRDRVLWEQYF	TGCGCCAGCAGCTTGAGCCGGGACAGGGTCCTGTGGGAGCAGTACTTC
TRBV10-1	16	TRBJ2-2	.	.	CASSEARVGDTGELFF	TGCGCCAGCAGTGAGGCGAGGGTTGGAGACACCGGGGAGCTGTTTTTT
TRBV19	17	TRBJ1-3	few	.	CASSMVQGPRSGNTIYF	TGTGCCAGTAGTATGGTTCAGGGGCCCCGCTCTGGAAACACCATATATTTT
TRBV28	15	TRBJ1-4	.	.	CASSFRTAPNEKLFF	TGTGCCAGCAGCTTTCGGACAGCCCCTAATGAAAAACTGTTTTTT
TRBV28	16	TRBJ2-3	.	TRBD2	CASSLWASGAQDTQYF	TGTGCCAGCAGTTTATGGGCTAGCGGTGCGCAGGATACGCAGTATTTT
TRBV6-5	16	TRBJ2-3	.	TRBD2	CASSSESGSKTDTQYF	TGTGCCAGCAGTTCTGAGAGCGGGAGCAAGACAGATACGCAGTATTTT
TRBV6-1	13	TRBJ1-5	.	TRBD1	CASTGGSNQPQHF	TGTGCCAGCACAGGGGGCAGCAATCAGCCCCAGCATTTT
TRBV28	13	TRBJ1-1	.	.	CASREITNTEAFF	TGTGCCAGCAGGGAAATCACAAACACTGAAGCTTTCTTT
TRBV11-2	11	TRBJ2-5	.	.	CASSLEETQYF	TGTGCCAGCAGCTTAGAGGAGACCCAGTACTTC
TRBV9	15	TRBJ1-1	.	.	CASSAWTEMNTEAFF	TGTGCCAGCAGCGCATGGACAGAAATGAACACTGAAGCTTTCTTT
TRBV18	14	TRBJ1-3	once	TRBD1	CASSPGTDGNTIYF	TGTGCCAGCTCACCAGGGACAGATGGAAACACCATATATTTT
TRBV30	15	TRBJ1-3	.	.	CAWSRAGIPGNTIYF	TGTGCCTGGAGCAGAGCGGGGATACCTGGAAACACCATATATTTT
TRBV18	13	TRBJ2-7	.	.	CASSPGTSYEQYF	TGTGCCAGCTCACCAGGGACAAGTTACGAGCAGTACTTC
TRBV6-6	13	TRBJ1-4	.	.	CASGGATNEKLFF	TGTGCCAGCGGAGGCGCAACTAATGAAAAACTGTTTTTT
TRBV29-1	13	TRBJ1-2	.	.	CSVEVLKGNGYTF	TGCAGCGTTGAAGTGTTAAAAGGGAATGGCTACACCTTC
TRBV4-1	17	TRBJ1-1	once	TRBD1	CASSQADWTGASTEAFF	TGCGCCAGCAGCCAAGCGGATTGGACAGGGGCGTCCACTGAAGCTTTCTTT
TRBV11-2	13	TRBJ2-7	.	.	CASSSRPLREQYF	TGTGCCAGCAGCTCGCGACCCCTCAGGGAGCAGTACTTC
TRBV4-1	15	TRBJ1-2	.	.	CASSQAETVNYGYTF	TGCGCCAGCAGCCAAGCCGAGACAGTAAACTATGGCTACACCTTC
TRBV5-4	15	TRBJ2-3	.	TRBD2	CASSLSGGSTDTQYF	TGTGCCAGCAGCTTAAGCGGGGGGAGCACAGATACGCAGTATTTT
TRBV4-2	15	TRBJ2-2	.	TRBD2	CASSQELAVTGELFF	TGTGCCAGCAGCCAAGAACTAGCGGTCACCGGGGAGCTGTTTTTT
TRBV2	16	TRBJ1-5	once	TRBD1	CASRTPGGTGNQPQHF	TGTGCCAGCAGGACCCCCGGTGGGACAGGGAATCAGCCCCAGCATTTT
TRBV11-2	13	TRBJ2-1	.	.	CASSKTPVDEQFF	TGTGCCAGCAGCAAGACCCCCGTGGATGAGCAGTTCTTC
TRBV7-6	18	TRBJ1-1	.	.	CASSLSPQWTAMNTEAFF	TGTGCCAGCAGCCTAAGTCCTCAATGGACAGCCATGAACACTGAAGCTTTCTTT
TRBV6-6	14	TRBJ2-3	.	.	CASSYRQGSDTQYF	TGTGCCAGCAGTTACAGGCAGGGGTCAGATACGCAGTATTTT
TRBV18	17	TRBJ1-3	.	.	CASSPKGTTPSGNTIYF	TGTGCCAGCTCACCGAAAGGGACAACCCCATCTGGAAACACCATATATTTT
TRBV6-1	13	TRBJ1-5	.	.	CASSVAGFQPQHF	TGTGCCAGCAGTGTTGCAGGGTTTCAGCCCCAGCATTTT
TRBV2	12	TRBJ2-7	.	.	CASSDRSYEQYF	TGTGCCAGCAGTGACAGATCCTACGAGCAGTACTTC
TRBV10-3	16	TRBJ1-1	.	.	CAISEPPWGANTEAFF	TGTGCCATCAGTGAGCCCCCTTGGGGAGCGAACACTGAAGCTTTCTTT
TRBV14	15	TRBJ1-1	few	.	CASSQKGLKNTEAFF	TGTGCCAGCAGCCAGAAGGGACTTAAGAACACTGAAGCTTTCTTT